This T cell receptor (beta chain) was observed in a study of regulatory T cells in long-lasting Graves disease. Points from the study as a whole: Persistent Graves' patients showed less TCR diversity than newly diagnosed patients showed.

This CDR3 has 13 residues. V trimming: 3 bases; J trimming: 7 bases; junction bases outside the gene matches: 3. The V gene's germline CDR1 is KGHSH and CDR2 LQKENI. Time point indicated: newly diagnosed GD, antithyroid drugs for less than 3 months. PBMCs provided the RNA from which the TCR library was made. Through Arm-PCR of CDR3 regions and iRepertoire HTBI primers, TCR beta libraries were built. Using its own MiXCR run on the multiplex PCR reads, TCRdb lists one record per CDR3 protein. This sample has roughly 500,000 distinct CDR3 sequences, with about 13% found just once. In its sample, this clonotype was seen a few times. Its antigen is not known. The sample was also linked to a second study, of T cells in Graves' hyperthyroidism and ophthalmopathy. That work adds: Diagnoses rested on clinical symptoms, serum thyroxine and TRAb, thyroid ultrasound and orbital computed tomography.

The chain employs TRBV18 and TRBJ1-2; 9 nucleotides match TRBD1. This clonotype originated in a young man with Graves disease. The specimen comprised peripheral blood mononuclear cells (PBMCs), sampled at new diagnosis, from a patient treated with antithyroid drugs. CDR3 DNA: TGTGCCAGCTCACCGGGACAGGGAAGTGGCTACACCTTC. This gives the protein CASSPGQGSGYTF.